Here is one T cell receptor beta chain with its context. Its specificity is not known. Sequencing was performed with immunoSEQ multiplex PCR; in TCRdb, only in-frame clones are kept and a portion is missing. The sample yields 25,000 to 35,000 clones, more than 90% seen once. The data originate from a study of T cell clones after liver transplantation. This CDR3 contains 17 residues. The V end was cut by 4 bases, the J end by 2 bases, with 21 bases between. Germline V CDR1 and CDR2: LNHDA, SQIVND (reference sequence). Study-level results: Migration into the graft, not deletion, may explain lost graft donor-reactive T cells.

The sequencing used CD8+ T cells from blood, collected 12 months after liver transplant. V usage is TRBV19 and J usage is TRBJ2-7; D is unresolved. This clonotype originated in a human patient who received a liver transplant. Some T cells may be supplied by the graft donor. CDR3 nucleotides: TGTGCCAGTAGTAAAGGGCCCCCGGGCCAGCCCCCCTACGAGCAGTACTTC. It translates to CASSKGPPGQPPYEQYF.